This TCR beta chain came from a study of blood T cell repertoires in COVID-19 (dated by TCRdb to 2018 to 2020). Some background on the complete study: Samples from collaborators originated in the United States, Italy and Spain and spanned both the acute and convalescent phases of COVID-19. Nearly every sample came with metadata listing a de-identified subject ID, COVID-19 status, age in years and sex. Deeply sampled blood TCRbeta repertoires from subjects exposed to, actively infected with, or recovered from COVID-19 were included in the dataset. Where available, HLA class I and class II types were taken from metadata supplied by the sample provider and were not determined by assay-based typing. The material from the prospective study consisted of cDNA or gDNA derived from T cells, B-cell-depleted T cells, or PBMCs. The repertoires were made available in a free public database intended to serve as a resource for research on the immune response to SARS-CoV-2. The samples were drawn from the first 160 participants of the ongoing ImmuneRACE study and from under 1,500 subjects provided by 6 global collaborators.

The immunoSEQ Assay, a bias-controlled multiplex PCR, was used to amplify TCRbeta CDR3 regions from genomic DNA. The published analysis was carried out like this. Within the assay, amplification of reference gene primers was used to estimate how many nucleated cells each sample contained. Sequence reads were collapsed and filtered to measure the absolute abundance of every unique TCRbeta CDR3 rearrangement. For each sample, productive Simpson clonality was calculated as the square root of Simpson's diversity index over productive rearrangements. TCRdb's version of the immuneACCESS table is confined to in-frame rearrangements and falls short of the full clone set. An unresolved V gene accounts for under half of the shortfall where checked; the remainder is of unknown origin. V, J and clone size are those of that table, while D and trimming were read from the DNA. In this sample the table shows tens of thousands of clones, around 83% of which occur a single time. Over 4.5% of the sample lies in the top ten.

The CDR3 starts with the cysteine, ends with the phenylalanine, and has 14 residues. Solely the CDR3 DNA is kept, with 42 bases framed from the first base. V is shortened by 1 base, J by 0 bases, and the region joining them spans 7 bases. CDR1 and CDR2 are drawn from the germline V gene: SGHTA, FQGNSA. Each collaborating institution followed its own protocols to collect whole blood in K2EDTA tubes. For TCRbeta analysis, collaborators shipped samples as frozen whole blood, isolated PBMCs, or DNA extracted from either of those sample types. The paper's findings and limits, for the study overall: How much clinical and demographic metadata was included differed by source and by participant, and the metadata was provided uncurated.

As regards this clone: Its binding antigen is unknown. No much larger clone exists at a distance of one base, and base qualities are not known.

The receptor was derived from a man in his fifties with active COVID-19. The sample comprised peripheral blood. The chain is assembled from TRBV7-2 and TRBJ2-7; the D gene identity is not certain. The CDR3 amino acid sequence is: CASSLGSYSYEQYF. The bases are TGTGCCAGCAGCTTAGGGAGCTACTCCTACGAGCAGTACTTC.